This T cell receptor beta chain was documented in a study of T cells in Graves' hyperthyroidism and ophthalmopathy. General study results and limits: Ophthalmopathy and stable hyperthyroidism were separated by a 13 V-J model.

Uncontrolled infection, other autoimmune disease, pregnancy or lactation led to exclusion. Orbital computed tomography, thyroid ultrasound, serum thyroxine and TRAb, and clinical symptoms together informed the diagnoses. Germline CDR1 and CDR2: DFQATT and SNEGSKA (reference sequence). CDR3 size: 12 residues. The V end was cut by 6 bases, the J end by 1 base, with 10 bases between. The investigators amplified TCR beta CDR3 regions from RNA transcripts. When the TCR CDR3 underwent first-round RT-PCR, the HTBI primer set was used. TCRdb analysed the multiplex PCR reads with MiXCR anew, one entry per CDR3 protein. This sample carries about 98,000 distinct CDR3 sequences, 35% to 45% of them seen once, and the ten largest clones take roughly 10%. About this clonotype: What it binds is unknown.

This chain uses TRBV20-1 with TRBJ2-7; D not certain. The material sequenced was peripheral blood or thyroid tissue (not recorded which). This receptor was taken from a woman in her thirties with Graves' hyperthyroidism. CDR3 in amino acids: CSARSLSYEQYF. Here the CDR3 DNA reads TGCAGTGCGAGGTCCCTTTCCTACGAGCAGTACTTC.